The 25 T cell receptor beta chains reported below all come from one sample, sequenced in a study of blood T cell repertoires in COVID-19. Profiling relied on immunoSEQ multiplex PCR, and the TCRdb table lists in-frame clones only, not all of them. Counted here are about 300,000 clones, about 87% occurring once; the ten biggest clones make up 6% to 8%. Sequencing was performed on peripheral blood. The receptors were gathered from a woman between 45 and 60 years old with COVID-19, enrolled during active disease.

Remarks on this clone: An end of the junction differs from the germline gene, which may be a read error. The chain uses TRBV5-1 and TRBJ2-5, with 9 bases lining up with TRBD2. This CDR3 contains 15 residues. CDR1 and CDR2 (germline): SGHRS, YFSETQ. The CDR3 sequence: CASSLEGSAGGPFDF. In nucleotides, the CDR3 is TGCGCCAGCAGCTTGGAAGGAAGCGCGGGAGGGCCTTTTGACTTC.

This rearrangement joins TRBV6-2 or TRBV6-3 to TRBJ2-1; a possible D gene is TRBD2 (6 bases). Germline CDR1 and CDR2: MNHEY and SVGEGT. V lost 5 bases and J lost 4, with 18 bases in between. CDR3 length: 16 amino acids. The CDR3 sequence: CASSKPLSGPYNEQFF. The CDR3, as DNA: TGTGCCAGCAGTAAACCGCTTAGCGGCCCATACAATGAGCAGTTCTTC.

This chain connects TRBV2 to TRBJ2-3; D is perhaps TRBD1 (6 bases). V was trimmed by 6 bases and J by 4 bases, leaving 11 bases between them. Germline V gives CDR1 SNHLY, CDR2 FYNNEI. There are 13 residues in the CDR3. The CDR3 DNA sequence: TGTGCCAGCAGGGTCCAGGGGTCAGATACGCAGTATTTT. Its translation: CASRVQGSDTQYF.

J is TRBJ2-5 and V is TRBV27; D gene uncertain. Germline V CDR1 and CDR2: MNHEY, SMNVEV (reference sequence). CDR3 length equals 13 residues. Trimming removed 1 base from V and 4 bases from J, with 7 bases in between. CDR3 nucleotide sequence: TGTGCCAGCAGTTTATATTCGGGAGAGACCCAGTACTTC. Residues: CASSLYSGETQYF.

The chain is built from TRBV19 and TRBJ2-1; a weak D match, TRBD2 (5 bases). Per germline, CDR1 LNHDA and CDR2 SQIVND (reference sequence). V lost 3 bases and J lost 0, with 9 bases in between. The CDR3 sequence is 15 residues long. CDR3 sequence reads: CASSMIASSYNEQFF. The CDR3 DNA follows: TGTGCCAGTAGTATGATAGCGAGCTCCTACAATGAGCAGTTCTTC.

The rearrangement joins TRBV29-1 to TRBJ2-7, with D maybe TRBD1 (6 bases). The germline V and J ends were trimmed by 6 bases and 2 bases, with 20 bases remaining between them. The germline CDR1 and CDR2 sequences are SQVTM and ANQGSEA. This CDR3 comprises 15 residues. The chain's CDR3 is CSVPFSGHRTYEQYF. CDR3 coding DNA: TGCAGCGTCCCATTTTCGGGACACCGGACCTACGAGCAGTACTTC.

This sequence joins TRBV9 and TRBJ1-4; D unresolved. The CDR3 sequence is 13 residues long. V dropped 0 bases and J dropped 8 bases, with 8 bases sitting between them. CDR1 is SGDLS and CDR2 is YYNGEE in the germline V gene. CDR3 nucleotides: TGTGCCAGCAGCGTAGGCACGGAGGAAAAACTGTTTTTT. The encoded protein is CASSVGTEEKLFF.

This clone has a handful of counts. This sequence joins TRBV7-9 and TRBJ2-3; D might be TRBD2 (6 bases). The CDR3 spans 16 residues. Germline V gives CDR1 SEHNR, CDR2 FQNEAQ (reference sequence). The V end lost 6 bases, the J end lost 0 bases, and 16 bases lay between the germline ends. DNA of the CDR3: TGTGCCAGCAGACCCGAGATAGCGGCAAGCACAGATACGCAGTATTTT. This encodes CASRPEIAASTDTQYF.

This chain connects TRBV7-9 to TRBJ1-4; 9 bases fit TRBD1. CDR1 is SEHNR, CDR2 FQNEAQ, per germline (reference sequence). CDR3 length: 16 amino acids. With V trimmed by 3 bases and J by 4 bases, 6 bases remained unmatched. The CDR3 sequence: CASSLHDRGDNEKLFF. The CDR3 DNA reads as TGTGCCAGCAGCTTGCACGACAGGGGGGATAATGAAAAACTGTTTTTT.

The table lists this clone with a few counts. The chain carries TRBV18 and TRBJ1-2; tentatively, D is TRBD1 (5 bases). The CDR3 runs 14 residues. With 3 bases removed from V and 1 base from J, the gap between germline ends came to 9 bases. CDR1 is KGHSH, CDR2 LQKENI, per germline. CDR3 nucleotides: TGTGCCAGCTCACCCGGACATCTTAACTATGGCTACACCTTC. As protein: CASSPGHLNYGYTF.

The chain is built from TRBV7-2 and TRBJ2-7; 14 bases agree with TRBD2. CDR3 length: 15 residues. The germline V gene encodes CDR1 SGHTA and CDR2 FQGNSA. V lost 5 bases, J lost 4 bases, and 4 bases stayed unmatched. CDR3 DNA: TGTGCCAGCAGCGGCGGACTAGCGGGAGGTTACGAGCAGTACTTC. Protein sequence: CASSGGLAGGYEQYF.

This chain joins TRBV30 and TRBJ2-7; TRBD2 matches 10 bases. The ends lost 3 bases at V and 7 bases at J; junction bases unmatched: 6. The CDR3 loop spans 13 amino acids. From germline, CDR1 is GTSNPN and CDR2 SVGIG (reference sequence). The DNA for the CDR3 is TGTGCCTGGAGAGGGCTAGCGGGAGATGAGCAGTACTTC. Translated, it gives CAWRGLAGDEQYF.

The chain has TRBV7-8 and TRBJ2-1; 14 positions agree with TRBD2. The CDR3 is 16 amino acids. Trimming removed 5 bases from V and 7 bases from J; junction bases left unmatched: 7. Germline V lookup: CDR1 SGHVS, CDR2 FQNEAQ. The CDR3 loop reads CASSTTGLAGENEQFF. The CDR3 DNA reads TGTGCCAGCAGCACGACGGGACTAGCGGGAGAGAATGAGCAGTTCTTC.

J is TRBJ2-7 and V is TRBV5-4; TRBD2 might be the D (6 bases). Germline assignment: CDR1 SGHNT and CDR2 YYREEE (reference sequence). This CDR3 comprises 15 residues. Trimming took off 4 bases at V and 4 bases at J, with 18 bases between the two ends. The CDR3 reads CASSDSHSGLYEQYF. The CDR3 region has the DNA TGTGCCAGCAGCGACTCCCACAGCGGGCTGTACGAGCAGTACTTC.

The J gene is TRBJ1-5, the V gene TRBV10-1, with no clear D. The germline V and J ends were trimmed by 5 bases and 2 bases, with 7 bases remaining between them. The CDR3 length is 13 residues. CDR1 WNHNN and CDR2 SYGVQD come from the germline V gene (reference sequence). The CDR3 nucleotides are TGCGCCAGCAGTCCGAGTGGCAATCAGCCCCAGCATTTT. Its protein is CASSPSGNQPQHF.

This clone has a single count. The CDR3 spells CASSSTEYGYTF. CDR3 coding DNA: TGTGCCAGCAGCTCCACAGAGTATGGCTACACCTTC. This chain uses TRBV11-3 with TRBJ1-2, with D unresolved. Trimming pared 4 bases from V and 5 bases from J, leaving 8 bases between. The length of the CDR3 is 12 residues. Germline V gives CDR1 SGHNT, CDR2 YENEEA.

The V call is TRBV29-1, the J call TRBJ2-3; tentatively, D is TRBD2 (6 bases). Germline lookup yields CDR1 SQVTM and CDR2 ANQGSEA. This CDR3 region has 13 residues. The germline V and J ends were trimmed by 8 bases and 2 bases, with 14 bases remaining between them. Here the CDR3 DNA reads TGCAGCACATCGGGGGTTGCCACAGATACGCAGTATTTT. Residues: CSTSGVATDTQYF.

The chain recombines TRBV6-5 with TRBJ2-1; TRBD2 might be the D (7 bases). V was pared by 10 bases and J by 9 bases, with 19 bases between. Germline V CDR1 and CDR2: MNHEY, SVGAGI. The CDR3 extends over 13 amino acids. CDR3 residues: CATCPTRGGEQFF. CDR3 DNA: TGTGCCACCTGCCCCACTAGGGGGGGTGAGCAGTTCTTC.

The CDR3 region has the DNA TGTGCCAGCTCACCACACGGGGGAGGAAACACCATATATTTT. Protein product: CASSPHGGGNTIYF. This sequence joins TRBV18 and TRBJ1-3, with a tentative D call TRBD1 (5 bases). V lost 1 base, J lost 4 bases, and 8 bases lay in between. CDR3 length: 14 residues. Germline CDR1 and CDR2: KGHSH and LQKENI. Combining the CDR3 with reference TRBV18 and TRBJ1-3 gives the whole variable domain NAGVMQNPRHLVRRRGQEARLRCSPMKGHSHVYWYRQLPEEGLKFMVYLQKENIIDESGMPKERFSAEFPKEGPSILRIQQVVRGDSAAYFCASSPHGGGNTIYFGEGSWLTVV.

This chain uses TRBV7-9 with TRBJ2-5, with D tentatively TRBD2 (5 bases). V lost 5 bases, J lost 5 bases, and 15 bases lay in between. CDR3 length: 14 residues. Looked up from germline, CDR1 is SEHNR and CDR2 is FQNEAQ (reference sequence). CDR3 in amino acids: CASSRIDYWETQYF. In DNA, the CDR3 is TGTGCCAGCAGCCGAATAGACTATTGGGAGACCCAGTACTTC.

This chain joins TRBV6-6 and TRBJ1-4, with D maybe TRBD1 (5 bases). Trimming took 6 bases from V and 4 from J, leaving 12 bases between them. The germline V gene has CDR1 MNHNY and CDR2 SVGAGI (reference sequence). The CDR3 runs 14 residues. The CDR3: CASREGTGNEKLFF. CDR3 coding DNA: TGTGCCAGCAGGGAGGGGACGGGTAATGAAAAACTGTTTTTT.

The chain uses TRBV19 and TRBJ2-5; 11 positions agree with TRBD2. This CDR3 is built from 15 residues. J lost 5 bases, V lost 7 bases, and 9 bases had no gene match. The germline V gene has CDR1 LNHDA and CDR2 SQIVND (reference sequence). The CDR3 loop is CASTRTSGSLETQYF. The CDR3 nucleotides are TGTGCCAGTACCCGAACTAGCGGGAGTTTGGAGACCCAGTACTTC.

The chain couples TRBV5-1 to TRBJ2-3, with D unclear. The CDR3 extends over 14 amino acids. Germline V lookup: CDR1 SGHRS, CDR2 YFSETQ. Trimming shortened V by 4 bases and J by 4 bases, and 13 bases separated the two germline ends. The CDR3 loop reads CASSRAPTADTQYF. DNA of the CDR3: TGCGCCAGCAGCCGAGCCCCCACGGCAGATACGCAGTATTTT.

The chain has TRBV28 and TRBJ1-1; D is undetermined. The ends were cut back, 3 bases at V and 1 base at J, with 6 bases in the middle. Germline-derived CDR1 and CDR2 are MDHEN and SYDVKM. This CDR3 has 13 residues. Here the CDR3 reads CASSLAPNTEAFF. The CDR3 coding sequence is TGTGCCAGCAGTTTGGCTCCGAACACTGAAGCTTTCTTT. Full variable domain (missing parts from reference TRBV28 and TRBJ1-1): DVKVTQSSRYLVKRTGEKVFLECVQDMDHENMFWYRQDPGLGLRLIYFSYDVKMKEKGDIPEGYSVSREKKERFSLILESASTNQTSMYLCASSLAPNTEAFFGQGTRLTVV.

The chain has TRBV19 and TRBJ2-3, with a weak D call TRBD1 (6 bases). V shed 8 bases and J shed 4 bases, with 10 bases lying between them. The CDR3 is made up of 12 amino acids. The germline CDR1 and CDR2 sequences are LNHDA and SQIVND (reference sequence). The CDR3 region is CASRWGPDTQYF. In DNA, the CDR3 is TGTGCCAGTCGCTGGGGGCCAGATACGCAGTATTTT.